A single sample gave rise to the 6 T cell receptor beta chains below, sequenced in a study of beta chain features in type 1 diabetes. These receptors' targets are unknown. The whole isolated RNA underwent reverse transcription, so sequencing captured expressed TCRB transcripts. The method was immunoSEQ multiplex PCR; TCRdb's version includes in-frame clones alone and lacks a portion of them. The table has a few hundred thousand clones, approximately 16% seen once. Study-level findings and limits: Moderate but significant shortening of TCRB CDR3s was recorded in all four CD4+ subsets from Type 1 diabetes patients.

Specimen: naive CD4+ T cells from blood. The receptors shown here come from a man younger than 45 with type 1 diabetes.

V usage is TRBV9 and J usage is TRBJ2-3; TRBD1 matches at 9 bases. The CDR3 contains 15 residues. Looked up from germline, CDR1 is SGDLS and CDR2 is YYNGEE. Trimming took 4 bases from V and 4 from J; bases not matched to a gene: 7. The CDR3 loop reads CASSLGQGGADTQYF. CDR3 DNA sequence: TGTGCCAGCAGCCTGGGACAGGGTGGTGCAGATACGCAGTATTTT.

CDR3 nucleotide sequence: TGCGCCAGCAGCTCGCTAATGGCGAGGGGCAATGAGCAGTTCTTC. Translating gives CASSSLMARGNEQFF. The chain recombines TRBV5-1 with TRBJ2-1, with D perhaps matching TRBD1 or TRBD2 (5 bases each). Germline V gene sequence: CDR1 SGHRS, CDR2 YFSETQ. The CDR3 is 15 residues long. Trimming stripped 3 bases from V and 6 bases from J, with 16 bases between.

This clone occurred a few times. The V gene is TRBV20-1, the J gene TRBJ2-7; the D is unclear. The CDR3 loop spans 11 amino acids. V gave up 5 bases and J gave up 9 bases, with 14 bases separating them. Germline CDR1 is DFQATT and CDR2 is SNEGSKA (reference sequence). This chain's CDR3 is CSAPFPSGQYF. The CDR3 DNA is TGCAGTGCTCCCTTTCCTTCGGGGCAGTACTTC.

For this clone: At the DNA level, this CDR3 is encoded by other sequences in the same sample as well. The chain recombines TRBV29-1 with TRBJ2-1; D unclear. The V end was cut by 7 bases, the J end by 0 bases, with 10 bases between. Germline V gene sequence: CDR1 SQVTM, CDR2 ANQGSEA. The CDR3 sequence is 13 residues long. The CDR3 here is CSGRLSSYNEQFF. The CDR3 bases are TGCAGCGGGCGTCTGAGCTCCTACAATGAGCAGTTCTTC.

This chain links TRBV7-9 with TRBJ2-3; 10 positions agree with TRBD2. Germline V CDR1 and CDR2: SEHNR, FQNEAQ (reference sequence). V was pared by 2 bases and J by 6 bases, with 2 bases of the junction left unmatched. The CDR3 has 14 residues. The CDR3 here is CASSLTSGKDTQYF. CDR3 DNA sequence: TGTGCCAGCAGCTTAACTAGCGGGAAGGATACGCAGTATTTT.

This clone was counted a few times. V gene TRBV5-6 combines with J gene TRBJ1-2, with a tentative D call TRBD1 (6 bases). Germline V gene sequence: CDR1 SGHDT, CDR2 YYEEEE. The CDR3 spans 13 residues. Trimming cost V 4 bases and J 6 bases, with 13 bases left between them. The CDR3 sequence: CASSPTGLDGYTF. For the CDR3, the DNA is TGTGCCAGCAGCCCAACAGGGTTGGATGGCTACACCTTC.